This T cell receptor beta chain was sequenced during a study of CD8 T cells in ankylosing spondylitis. Study results and limitations: Earlier literature documents some of the motif variants in reactive arthritis synovial fluid and blood. Ankylosing spondylitis blood appeared to carry a characteristic TCR beta motif of roughly eight highly homologous variants. Disease-associated clonotypes exhibited CD8+ identity and were relatively infrequent in peripheral blood. Disease-linked clones were reportedly significantly enriched in matched ankylosing spondylitis synovial fluid.

The V end lost 9 bases, the J end lost 5 bases, and 15 bases lay between the germline ends. The CDR3 is made up of 13 amino acids. Concerning this clonotype: Its target is unknown.

With molecular barcodes, quantitative 5'-RACE was used to make the TCR beta libraries. TCRdb ran MiXCR on the 5' RACE reads and lists one entry per CDR3 protein. The repertoire holds over 450,000 distinct CDR3 sequences, with 9.5% to 15% as singletons. This chain links TRBV12-3 or TRBV12-4 with TRBJ2-3; unclear D gene. The source is a male donor with ankylosing spondylitis. Sequences were obtained from blood, either unsorted or a sorted T cell fraction (not recorded which). Here the CDR3 DNA reads TGTGCCAGGAGGTTGGCGCCGGTAGATACGCAGTATTTT. Its translation is CARRLAPVDTQYF.